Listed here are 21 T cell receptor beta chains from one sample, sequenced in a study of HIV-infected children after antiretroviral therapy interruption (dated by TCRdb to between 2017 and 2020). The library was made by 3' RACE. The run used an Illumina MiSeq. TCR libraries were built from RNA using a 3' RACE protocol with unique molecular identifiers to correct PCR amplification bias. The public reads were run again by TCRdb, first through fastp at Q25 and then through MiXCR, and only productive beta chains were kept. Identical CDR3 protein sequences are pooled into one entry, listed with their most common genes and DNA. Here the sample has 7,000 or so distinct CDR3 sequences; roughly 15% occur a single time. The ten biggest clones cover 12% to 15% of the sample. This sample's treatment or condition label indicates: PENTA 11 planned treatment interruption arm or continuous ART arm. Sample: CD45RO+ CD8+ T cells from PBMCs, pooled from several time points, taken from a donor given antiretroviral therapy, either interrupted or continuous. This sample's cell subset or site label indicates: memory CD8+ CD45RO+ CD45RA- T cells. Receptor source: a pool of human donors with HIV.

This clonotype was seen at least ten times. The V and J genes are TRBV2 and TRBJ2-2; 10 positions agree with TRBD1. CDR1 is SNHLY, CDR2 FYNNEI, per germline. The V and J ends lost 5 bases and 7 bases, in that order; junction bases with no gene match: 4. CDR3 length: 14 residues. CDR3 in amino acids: CASSRQGAFGELFF. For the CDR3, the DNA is TGTGCCAGCAGTCGACAGGGGGCCTTCGGGGAGCTGTTTTTT.

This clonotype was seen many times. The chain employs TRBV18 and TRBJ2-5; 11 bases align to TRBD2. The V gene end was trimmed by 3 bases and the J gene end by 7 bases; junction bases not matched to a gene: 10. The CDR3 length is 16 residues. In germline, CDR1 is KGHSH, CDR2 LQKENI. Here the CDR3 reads CASSPAGTSGTGTQYF. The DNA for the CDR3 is TGTGCCAGCTCACCTGCCGGGACTAGCGGCACGGGGACCCAGTACTTC.

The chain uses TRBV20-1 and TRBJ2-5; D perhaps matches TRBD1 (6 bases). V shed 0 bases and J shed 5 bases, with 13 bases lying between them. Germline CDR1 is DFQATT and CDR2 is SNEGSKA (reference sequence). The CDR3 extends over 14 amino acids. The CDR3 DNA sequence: TGCAGTGCTAGAGACGGGTCAGGGGTGGAGACCCAGTACTTC. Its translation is CSARDGSGVETQYF.

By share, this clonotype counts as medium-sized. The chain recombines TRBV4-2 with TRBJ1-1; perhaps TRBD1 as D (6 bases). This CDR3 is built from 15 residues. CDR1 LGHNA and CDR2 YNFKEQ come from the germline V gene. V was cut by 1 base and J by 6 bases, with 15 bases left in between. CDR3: CASSQGRTGTAEAFF. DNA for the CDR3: TGTGCCAGCAGCCAAGGGCGTACAGGGACCGCTGAAGCTTTCTTT.

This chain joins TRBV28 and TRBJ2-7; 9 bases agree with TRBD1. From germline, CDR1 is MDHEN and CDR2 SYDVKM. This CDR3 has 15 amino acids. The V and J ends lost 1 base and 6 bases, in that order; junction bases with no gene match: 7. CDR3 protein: CASSLFGQGTLEQYF. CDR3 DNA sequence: TGTGCCAGCAGTTTATTCGGACAGGGGACCCTCGAGCAGTACTTC.

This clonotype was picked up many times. The CDR3 bases are TGCGCCAGCAGCTTCCGGACTTCCAAGGAGAGCTACACCTTC. Amino acids: CASSFRTSKESYTF. The J gene is TRBJ1-2, the V gene TRBV5-1; D not resolved. Germline V lookup: CDR1 SGHRS, CDR2 YFSETQ. Trimming removed 2 bases at V and 9 bases at J, with 17 bases between. The CDR3 spans 14 residues.

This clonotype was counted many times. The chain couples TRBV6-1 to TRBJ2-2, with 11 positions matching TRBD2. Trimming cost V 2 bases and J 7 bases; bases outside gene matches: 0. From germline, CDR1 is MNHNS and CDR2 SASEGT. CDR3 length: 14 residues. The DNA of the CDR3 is TGTGCCAGCAGTGAACTAGCGGGGGGCGGGGAGCTGTTTTTT. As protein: CASSELAGGGELFF.

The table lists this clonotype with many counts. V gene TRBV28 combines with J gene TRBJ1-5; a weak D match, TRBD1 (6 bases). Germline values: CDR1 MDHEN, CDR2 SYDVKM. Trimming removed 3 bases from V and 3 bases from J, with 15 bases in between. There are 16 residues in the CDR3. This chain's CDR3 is CASSFGTQGFNQPQHF. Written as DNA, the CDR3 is TGTGCCAGCAGTTTCGGCACACAGGGTTTCAATCAGCCCCAGCATTTT.

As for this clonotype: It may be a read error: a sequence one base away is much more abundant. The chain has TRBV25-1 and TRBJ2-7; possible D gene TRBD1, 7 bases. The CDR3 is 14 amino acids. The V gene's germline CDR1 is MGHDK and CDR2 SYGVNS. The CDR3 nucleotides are TGTGCCAGCAGTGAGCCGACAGGGAGGAACGAGAAGTACTTC. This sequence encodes CASSEPTGRNEKYF.

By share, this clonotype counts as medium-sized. The CDR3 sequence is CASSFAGSVNEKLFF. CDR3 DNA sequence: TGTGCCAGCAGTTTCGCCGGAAGTGTAAATGAAAAACTGTTTTTT. This rearrangement joins TRBV12-3 or TRBV12-4 to TRBJ1-4; no firm D call. CDR3 length: 15 amino acids. V was trimmed by 3 bases and J by 5 bases, leaving 13 bases between them.

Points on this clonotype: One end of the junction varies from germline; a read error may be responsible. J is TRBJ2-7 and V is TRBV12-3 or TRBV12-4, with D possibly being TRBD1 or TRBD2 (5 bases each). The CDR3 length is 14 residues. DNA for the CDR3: TGTGCCAGCACCTACGGGACGCGGGCCTACGAGCAGAACTTC. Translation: CASTYGTRAYEQNF.

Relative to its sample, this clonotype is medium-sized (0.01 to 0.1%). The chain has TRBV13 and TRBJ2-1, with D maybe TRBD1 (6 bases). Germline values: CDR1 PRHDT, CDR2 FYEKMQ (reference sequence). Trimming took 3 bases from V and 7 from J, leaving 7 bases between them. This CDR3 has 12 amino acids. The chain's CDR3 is CASSLRGNEQFF. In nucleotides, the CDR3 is TGTGCCAGCAGCTTGAGGGGGAATGAGCAGTTCTTC.

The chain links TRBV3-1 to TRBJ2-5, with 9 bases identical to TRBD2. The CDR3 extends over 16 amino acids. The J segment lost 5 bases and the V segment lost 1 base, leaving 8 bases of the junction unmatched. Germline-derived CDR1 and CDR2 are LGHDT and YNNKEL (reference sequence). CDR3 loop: CASSQAGSGGGETQYF. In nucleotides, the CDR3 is TGTGCCAGCAGCCAAGCAGGTAGCGGGGGCGGGGAGACCCAGTACTTC.

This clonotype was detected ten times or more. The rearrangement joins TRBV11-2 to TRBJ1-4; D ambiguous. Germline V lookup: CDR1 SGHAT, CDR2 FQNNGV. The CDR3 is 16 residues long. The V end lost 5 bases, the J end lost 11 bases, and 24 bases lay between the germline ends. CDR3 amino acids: CASSPSIGNVRSKLFF. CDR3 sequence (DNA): TGTGCCAGCAGCCCATCAATTGGAAATGTCCGCAGCAAACTGTTTTTT.

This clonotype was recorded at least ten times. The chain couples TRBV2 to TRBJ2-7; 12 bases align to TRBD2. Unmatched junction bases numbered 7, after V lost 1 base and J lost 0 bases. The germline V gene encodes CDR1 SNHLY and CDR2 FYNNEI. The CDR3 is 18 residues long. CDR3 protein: CASSEVGTSGPRSYEQYF. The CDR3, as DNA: TGTGCCAGCAGTGAAGTTGGGACTAGCGGGCCTCGCTCCTACGAGCAGTACTTC.

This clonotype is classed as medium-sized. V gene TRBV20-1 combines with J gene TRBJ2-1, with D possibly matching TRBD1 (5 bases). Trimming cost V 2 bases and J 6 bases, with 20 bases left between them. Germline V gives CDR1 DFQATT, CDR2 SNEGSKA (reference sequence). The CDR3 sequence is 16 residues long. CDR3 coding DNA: TGCAGTGCTAGAAACGAGGCGGAAAGGGGTGGCAATGAGCAGTTCTTC. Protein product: CSARNEAERGGNEQFF.

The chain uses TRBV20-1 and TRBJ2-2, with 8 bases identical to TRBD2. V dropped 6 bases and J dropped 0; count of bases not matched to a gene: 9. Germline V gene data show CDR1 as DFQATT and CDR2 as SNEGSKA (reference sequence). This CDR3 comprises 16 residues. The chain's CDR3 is CSATLGGAANTGELFF. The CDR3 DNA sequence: TGCAGTGCCACCCTCGGGGGGGCCGCGAACACCGGGGAGCTGTTTTTT.

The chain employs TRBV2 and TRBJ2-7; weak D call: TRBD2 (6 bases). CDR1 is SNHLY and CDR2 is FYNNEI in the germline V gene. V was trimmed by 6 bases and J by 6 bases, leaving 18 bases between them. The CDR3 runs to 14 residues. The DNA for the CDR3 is TGTGCCAGCAGCTCCGGGACTCGTGCTCTCGAGCAGTACTTC. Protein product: CASSSGTRALEQYF.

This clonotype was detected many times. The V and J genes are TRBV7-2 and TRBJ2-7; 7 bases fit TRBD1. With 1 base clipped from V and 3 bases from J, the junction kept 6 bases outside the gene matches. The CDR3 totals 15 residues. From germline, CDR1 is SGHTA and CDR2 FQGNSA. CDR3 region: CASSLVPRQGYEQYF. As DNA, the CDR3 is TGTGCCAGCAGCTTAGTGCCCAGACAGGGCTACGAGCAGTACTTC.

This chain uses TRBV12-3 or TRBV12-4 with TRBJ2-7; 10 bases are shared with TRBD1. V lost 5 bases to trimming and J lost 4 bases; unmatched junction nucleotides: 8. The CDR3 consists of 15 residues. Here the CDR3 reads CASSVSGTGAYEQYF. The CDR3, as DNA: TGTGCCAGCAGTGTCTCCGGGACAGGGGCTTACGAGCAGTACTTC.

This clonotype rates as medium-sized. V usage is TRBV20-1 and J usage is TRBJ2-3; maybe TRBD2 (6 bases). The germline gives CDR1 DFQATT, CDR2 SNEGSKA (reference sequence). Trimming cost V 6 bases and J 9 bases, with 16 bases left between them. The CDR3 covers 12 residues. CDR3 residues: CSARRADLTQYF. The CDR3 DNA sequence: TGCAGTGCCCGGAGGGCAGACTTAACGCAGTATTTT.